These 5 T cell receptor beta chains were sequenced from one sample in a study of T cells in Graves' hyperthyroidism and ophthalmopathy. The TCR beta CDR3 regions underwent amplification using RNA transcripts as the source. First-round RT-PCR of the TCR CDR3 relied on the HTBI primer set. TCRdb passed the multiplex PCR reads through MiXCR, listing each CDR3 protein once. The sample consists of over 450,000 distinct CDR3 sequences, roughly 14% of them appearing once. Sequencing was performed on blood. Receptor source: a woman in her late teens or twenties with Graves' hyperthyroidism.

Ten or more counts support this clonotype. The genes are TRBV20-1 and TRBJ2-4, with D maybe TRBD1 (5 bases). CDR3 length: 14 residues. Trimming cost V 0 bases and J 6 bases, with 12 bases left between them. Per germline, CDR1 DFQATT and CDR2 SNEGSKA (reference sequence). CDR3 in amino acids: CSARDQGRGNIQYF. CDR3 nucleotide sequence: TGCAGTGCTAGAGATCAGGGCCGTGGAAACATTCAGTACTTC.

Details on this clonotype: A single base separates this from a much larger clone, so it may be a read error. The chain joins TRBV19 to TRBJ1-1; 8 bases line up with TRBD1. Germline lookup yields CDR1 LNHDA and CDR2 SQIVND (reference sequence). Unmatched junction bases numbered 11, after V lost 9 bases and J lost 5 bases. The length of the CDR3 is 14 residues. CDR3 sequence reads: CASGQDREVTEAFF. For the CDR3, the DNA is TGTGCCAGCGGGCAGGACAGGGAGGTAACTGAAGCTTTCTTT.

The gene calls are TRBV2 and TRBJ2-1; TRBD2 matches 11 bases. The CDR3 covers 17 residues. Germline V gene data show CDR1 as SNHLY and CDR2 as FYNNEI. The J segment lost 8 bases and the V segment lost 5 bases, leaving 14 bases of the junction unmatched. The DNA for the CDR3 is TGTGCCAGCAGTTTCAGACCCTTAGCGGGAGGGCGCGATGAGCAGTTCTTC. Translating gives CASSFRPLAGGRDEQFF.

This clonotype was seen many times. Here the CDR3 reads CASSWRDGRNTEAFF. CDR3 nucleotides: TGTGCCAGCAGCTGGAGGGACGGGAGGAACACTGAAGCTTTCTTT. The rearrangement links TRBV5-6 to TRBJ1-1, with D maybe TRBD1 (5 bases). The CDR3 totals 15 residues. Germline assignment: CDR1 SGHDT and CDR2 YYEEEE. The V end lost 3 bases, the J end lost 1 base, and 13 bases lay between the germline ends.

This clonotype came up a few times. V is TRBV7-9 and J is TRBJ1-1, with D unresolved. The germline CDR1 and CDR2 sequences are SEHNR and FQNEAQ (reference sequence). Trimming left V 5 bases short and J 6 bases short, with 16 bases between. This CDR3 is 14 amino acids long. The CDR3 loop reads CASSGLPGGSEAFF. CDR3 DNA: TGTGCCAGCAGCGGTCTGCCAGGAGGCTCTGAAGCTTTCTTT.